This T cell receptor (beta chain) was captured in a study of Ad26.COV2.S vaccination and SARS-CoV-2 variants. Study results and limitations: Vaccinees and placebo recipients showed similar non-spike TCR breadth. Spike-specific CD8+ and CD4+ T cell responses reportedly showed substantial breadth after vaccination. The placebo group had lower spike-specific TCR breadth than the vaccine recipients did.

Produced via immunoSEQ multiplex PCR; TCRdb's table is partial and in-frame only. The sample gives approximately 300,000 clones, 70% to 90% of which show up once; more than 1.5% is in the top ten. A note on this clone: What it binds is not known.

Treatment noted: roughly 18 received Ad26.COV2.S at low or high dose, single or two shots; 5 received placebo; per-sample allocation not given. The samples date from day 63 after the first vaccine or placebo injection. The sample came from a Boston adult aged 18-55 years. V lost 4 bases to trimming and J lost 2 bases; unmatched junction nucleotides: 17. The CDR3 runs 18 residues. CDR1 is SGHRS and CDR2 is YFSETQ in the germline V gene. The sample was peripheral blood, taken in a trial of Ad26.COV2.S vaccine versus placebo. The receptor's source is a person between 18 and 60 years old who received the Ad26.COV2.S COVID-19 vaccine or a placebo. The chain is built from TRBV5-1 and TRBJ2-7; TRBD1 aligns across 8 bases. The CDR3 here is CASSPPQRSGGPTYEQYF. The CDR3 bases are TGCGCCAGCAGCCCCCCTCAGCGATCAGGGGGCCCAACCTACGAGCAGTACTTC.